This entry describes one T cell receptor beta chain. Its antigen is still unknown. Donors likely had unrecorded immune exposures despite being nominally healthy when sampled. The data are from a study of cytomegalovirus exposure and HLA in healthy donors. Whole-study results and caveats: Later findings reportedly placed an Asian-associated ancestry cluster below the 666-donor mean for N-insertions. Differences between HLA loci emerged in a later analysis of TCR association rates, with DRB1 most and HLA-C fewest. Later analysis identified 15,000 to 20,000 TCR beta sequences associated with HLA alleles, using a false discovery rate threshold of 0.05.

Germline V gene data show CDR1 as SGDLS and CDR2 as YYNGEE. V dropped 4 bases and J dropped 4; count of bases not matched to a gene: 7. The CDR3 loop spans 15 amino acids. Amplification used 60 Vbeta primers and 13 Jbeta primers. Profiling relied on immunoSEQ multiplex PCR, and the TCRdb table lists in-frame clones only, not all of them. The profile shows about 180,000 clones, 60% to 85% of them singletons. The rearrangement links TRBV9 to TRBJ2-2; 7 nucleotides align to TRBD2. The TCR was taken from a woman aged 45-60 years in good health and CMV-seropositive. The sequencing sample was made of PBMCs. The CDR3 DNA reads TGTGCCAGCAGCTCCGGGGTAGCGGGCACCGGGGAGCTGTTTTTT. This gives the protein CASSSGVAGTGELFF. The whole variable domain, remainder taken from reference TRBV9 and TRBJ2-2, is DSGVTQTPKHLITATGQRVTLRCSPRSGDLSVYWYQQSLDQGLQFLIQYYNGEERAKGNILERFSAQQFPDLHSELNLSSLELGDSALYFCASSSGVAGTGELFFGEGSRLTVL.